This TCR beta chain was found in a study of CD8 T cells in Susac syndrome. General observations from the study: TEMRA cells and active patients showed peak Susac CD8+ clonal expansion. Susac-specific public clones were found in total CD8+ and CD8+ TEMRA repertoires, numbering under 20 and five, respectively.

For this clonotype: The antigen is unknown.

The authors reverse transcribed roughly 0.5 to 1 ug RNA with random hexamers. TCRdb called the immunoSEQ multiplex PCR reads again in MiXCR, with one record for every CDR3 protein. The sample records approximately 100,000 distinct CDR3 sequences, around 94% being singletons. Material: CD8+ T cells from PBMCs. This sequence was found in a human donor with Susac syndrome.

The chain's CDR3 is CASGPSGSSYEQYF. Written as DNA, the CDR3 is TGTGCCAGCGGTCCTAGCGGAAGCTCCTACGAGCAGTACTTC. The chain combines TRBV3-1 with TRBJ2-7; 7 bases agree with TRBD2. With V trimmed by 8 bases and J by 0 bases, 7 bases remained unmatched. The length of the CDR3 is 14 residues. Germline lookup yields CDR1 LGHDT and CDR2 YNNKEL (reference sequence).